This TCR beta chain was recovered during a study of blood T cell repertoires in COVID-19. Across the whole study: The study drew acute and convalescent COVID-19 samples from the United States, Italy and Spain.

Some clones are missing from TCRdb's copy, which holds only in-frame ones; the method was immunoSEQ multiplex PCR. The repertoire holds tens of thousands of clones, with approximately 84% as singletons. Germline loops: CDR1 SGHRS, CDR2 YFSETQ. The V gene end was trimmed by 3 bases and the J gene end by 4 bases; junction bases not matched to a gene: 9. The CDR3 covers 15 residues. Sequencing was done on a sample of peripheral blood. The source of this sequence is a human donor in a cohort sampled during active COVID-19. The genes are TRBV5-1 and TRBJ1-1; 7 nucleotides agree with TRBD1. The CDR3 spells CASSSTGVRSTEAFF. In nucleotides, the CDR3 is TGCGCCAGCAGCTCAACAGGGGTGCGATCCACTGAAGCTTTCTTT. The whole variable domain, remainder taken from reference TRBV5-1 and TRBJ1-1, is KAGVTQTPRYLIKTRGQQVTLSCSPISGHRSVSWYQQTPGQGLQFLFEYFSETQRNKGNFPGRFSGRQFSNSRSEMNVSTLELGDSALYLCASSSTGVRSTEAFFGQGTRLTVV.